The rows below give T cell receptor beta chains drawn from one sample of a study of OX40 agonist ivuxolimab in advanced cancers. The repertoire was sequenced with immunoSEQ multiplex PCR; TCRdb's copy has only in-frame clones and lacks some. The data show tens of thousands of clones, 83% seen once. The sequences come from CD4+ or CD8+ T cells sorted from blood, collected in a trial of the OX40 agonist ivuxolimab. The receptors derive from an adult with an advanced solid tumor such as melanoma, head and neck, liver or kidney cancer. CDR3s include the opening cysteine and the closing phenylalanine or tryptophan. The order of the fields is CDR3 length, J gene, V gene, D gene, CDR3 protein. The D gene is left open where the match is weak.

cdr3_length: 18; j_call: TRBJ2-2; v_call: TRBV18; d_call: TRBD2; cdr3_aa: CASSPRTSGSGNTGELFF
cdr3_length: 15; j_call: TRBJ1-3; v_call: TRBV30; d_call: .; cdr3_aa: CAWSGSGPTSGTIYF
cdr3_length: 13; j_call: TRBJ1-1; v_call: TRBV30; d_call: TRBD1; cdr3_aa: CASDRGAFTEAFF
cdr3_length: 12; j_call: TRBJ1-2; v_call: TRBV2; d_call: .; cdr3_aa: CASSVWNYGYTF
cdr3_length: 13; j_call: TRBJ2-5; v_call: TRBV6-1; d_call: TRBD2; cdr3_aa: CASVRTSGETQYF
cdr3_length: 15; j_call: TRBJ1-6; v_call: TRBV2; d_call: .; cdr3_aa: CASNMGLSYNSPLHF
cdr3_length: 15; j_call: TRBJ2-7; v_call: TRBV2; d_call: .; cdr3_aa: CASRAAWGETYEQYF
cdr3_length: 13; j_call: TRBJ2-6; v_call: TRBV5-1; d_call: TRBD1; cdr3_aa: CASKTGPGQRGAF
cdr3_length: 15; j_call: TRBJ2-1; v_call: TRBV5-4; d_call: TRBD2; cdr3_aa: CASSLVPPERGEQFF
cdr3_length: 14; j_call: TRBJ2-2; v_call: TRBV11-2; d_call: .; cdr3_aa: CASGPTLNTGELFF